The rows below give T cell receptor beta chains drawn from one sample of a study of blood T cell repertoires in COVID-19. Method: immunoSEQ multiplex PCR; TCRdb's copy keeps in-frame clones and lacks some. Of 70,000 to 95,000 clones listed, 88% are singletons. Source material: peripheral blood. The receptors originated from a woman of 80 years or more with active COVID-19. Each CDR3 is given with its conserved first and last residue. Fields, in order: CDR3 DNA, CDR3 protein, V gene, D gene, J gene, clone size. D genes are given only for firm matches. Clone size is shown for a subset of rows, as once, few, many or a class of expanded clone.

CDR3nt: TGTGCCACCAGCAGAGATCAGACATACGGAAACACCATATATTTT
CDR3aa: CATSRDQTYGNTIYF
v_gene: TRBV15
d_gene: .
j_gene: TRBJ1-3
abundance: .

CDR3nt: TGTGCCAGCTCACCACCGAGCGGGACCCACAATGAGCAGTTCTTC
CDR3aa: CASSPPSGTHNEQFF
v_gene: TRBV18
d_gene: TRBD2
j_gene: TRBJ2-1
abundance: .

CDR3nt: TGTGCCAGCAGGCCCGGAGTAGGGGGACAGCCCCAGCATTTT
CDR3aa: CASRPGVGGQPQHF
v_gene: TRBV27
d_gene: .
j_gene: TRBJ1-5
abundance: .

CDR3nt: TGTGCCAGCAGCATAGTTGAGCGGGAGGCCGGTTTTTATATGGAGACCCAGTACTTC
CDR3aa: CASSIVEREAGFYMETQYF
v_gene: TRBV21-1
d_gene: .
j_gene: TRBJ2-5
abundance: few

CDR3nt: TGTGCCAGCAGCTTGCGGACAGGTAGCAATCAGCCCCAGCATTTT
CDR3aa: CASSLRTGSNQPQHF
v_gene: TRBV5-7
d_gene: TRBD1
j_gene: TRBJ1-5
abundance: .

CDR3nt: TGTGCTAGTGCCAGATCCGGGGGGAACACTGAAGCTTTCTTT
CDR3aa: CASARSGGNTEAFF
v_gene: TRBV12-5
d_gene: .
j_gene: TRBJ1-1
abundance: .

CDR3nt: TGTGCCAGCTCACCATACCCGGGACAGGGGTACGAGCAGTACTTC
CDR3aa: CASSPYPGQGYEQYF
v_gene: TRBV18
d_gene: TRBD1
j_gene: TRBJ2-7
abundance: .

CDR3nt: TGTGCCAGCAGTACTGCGCGAGGAAGCCAAGCTCAGCCCCAGCATTTT
CDR3aa: CASSTARGSQAQPQHF
v_gene: TRBV6-6
d_gene: .
j_gene: TRBJ1-5
abundance: .

CDR3nt: TGTGCCAGCAGTTCTAGACTAGTCGCGTTCTTC
CDR3aa: CASSSRLVAFF
v_gene: TRBV6-5
d_gene: .
j_gene: TRBJ2-1
abundance: .

CDR3nt: TGCAGTGCTAGTAGGGCTAGCGGGTACGAGCAGTACTTC
CDR3aa: CSASRASGYEQYF
v_gene: TRBV20-1
d_gene: TRBD2
j_gene: TRBJ2-7
abundance: .

CDR3nt: TGCGCCAGCAGCTTAGGTAGCGGGAGACTAGAGACCCAGTACTTC
CDR3aa: CASSLGSGRLETQYF
v_gene: TRBV5-1
d_gene: TRBD2
j_gene: TRBJ2-5
abundance: .

CDR3nt: TGTGCCAGTAGTGCCCACAGGGGTTTGACAGATACGCAGTATTTT
CDR3aa: CASSAHRGLTDTQYF
v_gene: TRBV19
d_gene: TRBD1
j_gene: TRBJ2-3
abundance: .

CDR3nt: TGTGCCAGCAGTTTACGCCCCCCGGGACAGTTTAAGGGGGATACGCAGTATTTT
CDR3aa: CASSLRPPGQFKGDTQYF
v_gene: TRBV27
d_gene: TRBD1
j_gene: TRBJ2-3
abundance: .

CDR3nt: TGTGCCAGCTCACCCAGTGGGGGCATGAGGAACGAGCAGTACTTC
CDR3aa: CASSPSGGMRNEQYF
v_gene: TRBV18
d_gene: .
j_gene: TRBJ2-7
abundance: .

CDR3nt: TGTGCCTCCTCGCGGGGCACAGATACGCAGTATTTT
CDR3aa: CASSRGTDTQYF
v_gene: TRBV6-5
d_gene: .
j_gene: TRBJ2-3
abundance: .

CDR3nt: TGTGCCAGCAGCCTAAGGACTAGCGGGAGGGCCCAGTACTTC
CDR3aa: CASSLRTSGRAQYF
v_gene: TRBV7-2
d_gene: TRBD2
j_gene: TRBJ2-5
abundance: .

CDR3nt: TGTGCCACCAGCAGTCTCAGACGCACAGGGGGAAGCTCCTATAATTCACCCCTCCACTTT
CDR3aa: CATSSLRRTGGSSYNSPLHF
v_gene: TRBV15
d_gene: TRBD1
j_gene: TRBJ1-6
abundance: .

CDR3nt: TGTGCCAGCAGCCGACTCACAGGGGTCGCCTATGGCTACACCTTC
CDR3aa: CASSRLTGVAYGYTF
v_gene: TRBV6-2/TRBV6-3
d_gene: TRBD1
j_gene: TRBJ1-2
abundance: .

CDR3nt: TGTGCCTGGAGGTCGACCCGGGCCGGGGAGCTGTTTTTT
CDR3aa: CAWRSTRAGELFF
v_gene: TRBV30
d_gene: .
j_gene: TRBJ2-2
abundance: .

CDR3nt: TGTGCCAGCAGCTCCTCCGGGAATGGTGGCTACACCTTC
CDR3aa: CASSSSGNGGYTF
v_gene: TRBV7-9
d_gene: .
j_gene: TRBJ1-2
abundance: .

CDR3nt: TGTGCCAGAACTCCCCTTCAGACAGCACACTCGAACACTGAAGCTTTCTTT
CDR3aa: CARTPLQTAHSNTEAFF
v_gene: TRBV6-4
d_gene: .
j_gene: TRBJ1-1
abundance: once

CDR3nt: TGTGCCAGCTCACCTACAGGGGGCGCGTACGGGGCCAACGTCCTGACTTTC
CDR3aa: CASSPTGGAYGANVLTF
v_gene: TRBV18
d_gene: TRBD1
j_gene: TRBJ2-6
abundance: .

CDR3nt: TGTGCCAGCGGACCACCGGGATACAATGAGCAGTTCTTC
CDR3aa: CASGPPGYNEQFF
v_gene: TRBV12-3/TRBV12-4
d_gene: .
j_gene: TRBJ2-1
abundance: .

CDR3nt: TGCGCCAGCAGCCAAGAGGGGGGGTCCTACGAGCAGTACTTC
CDR3aa: CASSQEGGSYEQYF
v_gene: TRBV4-3
d_gene: TRBD2
j_gene: TRBJ2-7
abundance: .

CDR3nt: TGTGCCAGCAGTGGCTGGGGACTAGCGGACTACAATGAGCAGTTCTTC
CDR3aa: CASSGWGLADYNEQFF
v_gene: TRBV2
d_gene: TRBD2
j_gene: TRBJ2-1
abundance: .

CDR3nt: TGTGCCAGCAGCTACGCCGGGACAGGGAGGGATGAGCAGTTCTTC
CDR3aa: CASSYAGTGRDEQFF
v_gene: TRBV7-8
d_gene: TRBD1
j_gene: TRBJ2-1
abundance: .

CDR3nt: TGTGCCAGAAGCCTCCGACTGGTCACAGATACGCAGTATTTT
CDR3aa: CARSLRLVTDTQYF
v_gene: TRBV5-3
d_gene: .
j_gene: TRBJ2-3
abundance: .

CDR3nt: TGTGCCAGCAGCCAAGGTTCCCGGGACAGGGCCTACGAGCAGTACTTC
CDR3aa: CASSQGSRDRAYEQYF
v_gene: TRBV16
d_gene: TRBD1
j_gene: TRBJ2-7
abundance: .

CDR3nt: TGTGCCAGCAGCGACAGGGTGGGGGAAAAACTGTTTTTT
CDR3aa: CASSDRVGEKLFF
v_gene: TRBV5-4
d_gene: TRBD1
j_gene: TRBJ1-4
abundance: .

CDR3nt: TGTGCCAGCAGCGGGGGTGCAGCGGGAGTAACTCTCACCTACGAGCAGTACTTC
CDR3aa: CASSGGAAGVTLTYEQYF
v_gene: TRBV7-6
d_gene: TRBD2
j_gene: TRBJ2-7
abundance: once

CDR3nt: TGTGCCAGCAGCCCCAGCGTCGGGGGGACAGGGGGATACAATGAGCAGTTCTTC
CDR3aa: CASSPSVGGTGGYNEQFF
v_gene: TRBV28
d_gene: TRBD1
j_gene: TRBJ2-1
abundance: .

CDR3nt: TGTGCCACCAGCCGGAGACTAGCGGATCAAGAGACCCAGTACTTC
CDR3aa: CATSRRLADQETQYF
v_gene: TRBV15
d_gene: TRBD2
j_gene: TRBJ2-5
abundance: .

CDR3nt: TGTGCCAGCAGTACCCCGGGACAGGGCGAAAATCAGCCCCAGCATTTT
CDR3aa: CASSTPGQGENQPQHF
v_gene: TRBV28
d_gene: TRBD1
j_gene: TRBJ1-5
abundance: once

CDR3nt: TGCAGCGTCCGCGCCAGCACAGATACGCAGTATTTT
CDR3aa: CSVRASTDTQYF
v_gene: TRBV29-1
d_gene: .
j_gene: TRBJ2-3
abundance: .

CDR3nt: TGTGCCACGGGACTAGCGGGAAGAGTGGGGTCCTACGAGCAGTACTTC
CDR3aa: CATGLAGRVGSYEQYF
v_gene: TRBV19
d_gene: TRBD2
j_gene: TRBJ2-7
abundance: .

CDR3nt: TGTGCCAGCAGTTACAGGGGAGGCAATTCACCCCTCCACTTT
CDR3aa: CASSYRGGNSPLHF
v_gene: TRBV6-5
d_gene: .
j_gene: TRBJ1-6
abundance: .

CDR3nt: TGTGCCAGCTCACCAGCGGGACAGTCAAAAAACATTCAGTACTTC
CDR3aa: CASSPAGQSKNIQYF
v_gene: TRBV18
d_gene: .
j_gene: TRBJ2-4
abundance: .

CDR3nt: TGTGCCAGTAGTATGGGGGCCCGGGGGCTGTTTTTT
CDR3aa: CASSMGARGLFF
v_gene: TRBV19
d_gene: .
j_gene: TRBJ2-2
abundance: .

CDR3nt: TGTGCCAGCAGTGAACAAGGACGACAGGACACTGAAGCTTTCTTT
CDR3aa: CASSEQGRQDTEAFF
v_gene: TRBV2
d_gene: .
j_gene: TRBJ1-1
abundance: .

CDR3nt: TGTGCCAGCTCCCCCGGCGGGAGTTCCTACGAGCAGTACTTC
CDR3aa: CASSPGGSSYEQYF
v_gene: TRBV18
d_gene: TRBD2
j_gene: TRBJ2-7
abundance: few

CDR3nt: TGTGCCAGCAGTGTCCTCCGGGGGTCCTACGAGCAGTACTTC
CDR3aa: CASSVLRGSYEQYF
v_gene: TRBV2
d_gene: .
j_gene: TRBJ2-7
abundance: .

CDR3nt: TGTGCCAGCAGCCCTAGCCAGGACAGAAATCAGCCCCAGCATTTT
CDR3aa: CASSPSQDRNQPQHF
v_gene: TRBV11-1
d_gene: .
j_gene: TRBJ1-5
abundance: .

CDR3nt: TGTGCCACCAGCTCCCTTCGGGGACACCTACAAGAGACCCAGTACTTC
CDR3aa: CATSSLRGHLQETQYF
v_gene: TRBV15
d_gene: .
j_gene: TRBJ2-5
abundance: .

CDR3nt: TGTGCCAGCAACGCGCCTAGCGGGAGGAATGAGCAGTTCTTC
CDR3aa: CASNAPSGRNEQFF
v_gene: TRBV2
d_gene: TRBD2
j_gene: TRBJ2-1
abundance: .

CDR3nt: TGTGCCAGCAGCTCCCCGGCGGGTGTGAGCTCCTACGAGCAGTACTTC
CDR3aa: CASSSPAGVSSYEQYF
v_gene: TRBV5-5
d_gene: .
j_gene: TRBJ2-7
abundance: .

CDR3nt: TGCGCCAGCAGCCAAGCCCCGAGCAGGGGGCTCTACGAGCAGTACTTC
CDR3aa: CASSQAPSRGLYEQYF
v_gene: TRBV4-1
d_gene: TRBD1
j_gene: TRBJ2-7
abundance: .

CDR3nt: TGTGCCAGTGGAGACAGGGCGGTAGATACGCAGTATTTT
CDR3aa: CASGDRAVDTQYF
v_gene: TRBV19
d_gene: TRBD1
j_gene: TRBJ2-3
abundance: .

CDR3nt: TGTGCCAGCAGTTTACTGGGACTCTCCTCCTACGAGCAGTACTTC
CDR3aa: CASSLLGLSSYEQYF
v_gene: TRBV27
d_gene: .
j_gene: TRBJ2-7
abundance: .

CDR3nt: TGTGCCAGCTCACCAGGACTAGCGGGTCTCTTGGGAACCGGGGAGCTGTTTTTT
CDR3aa: CASSPGLAGLLGTGELFF
v_gene: TRBV18
d_gene: TRBD2
j_gene: TRBJ2-2
abundance: .

CDR3nt: TGTGCCAGCAGCCAAGAGGGCGGGACTAGCATGCATACGCAGTATTTT
CDR3aa: CASSQEGGTSMHTQYF
v_gene: TRBV4-2
d_gene: TRBD2
j_gene: TRBJ2-3
abundance: .

CDR3nt: TGTGCCAGCAATCAAGGGGTCAGCTCCTACAATGAGCAGTTCTTC
CDR3aa: CASNQGVSSYNEQFF
v_gene: TRBV2
d_gene: .
j_gene: TRBJ2-1
abundance: .

CDR3nt: TGTGCCAGCAGCCAAGGGACTAGCGCGTTCAATGAGCAGTTCTTC
CDR3aa: CASSQGTSAFNEQFF
v_gene: TRBV3-1/TRBV3-2
d_gene: TRBD2
j_gene: TRBJ2-1
abundance: .

CDR3nt: TGTGCCAGCAGCTTGGGGAGAACGGGTCCCGCTGGCTATGGCTACACCTTC
CDR3aa: CASSLGRTGPAGYGYTF
v_gene: TRBV5-4
d_gene: .
j_gene: TRBJ1-2
abundance: .

CDR3nt: TGTGCCAGCCTCGAAAGCGGGAGGTCCACAGATACGCAGTATTTT
CDR3aa: CASLESGRSTDTQYF
v_gene: TRBV6-5
d_gene: TRBD2
j_gene: TRBJ2-3
abundance: .

CDR3nt: TGCGCCAGCAGCCAAGATACAGGGACCAGCAATCAGCCCCAGCATTTT
CDR3aa: CASSQDTGTSNQPQHF
v_gene: TRBV4-1
d_gene: .
j_gene: TRBJ1-5
abundance: many

CDR3nt: TGTGCCAGCAGTGGCCGGACAGGGGGCTCCTACAATGAGCAGTTCTTC
CDR3aa: CASSGRTGGSYNEQFF
v_gene: TRBV6-2/TRBV6-3
d_gene: TRBD1
j_gene: TRBJ2-1
abundance: .

CDR3nt: TGCGCCAGCAGCCCAGGTAGAGGACAGCTCTACGAGCAGTACTTC
CDR3aa: CASSPGRGQLYEQYF
v_gene: TRBV4-1
d_gene: .
j_gene: TRBJ2-7
abundance: .

CDR3nt: TGTGCCATCAGTGACAAAACAGGGGAGACCCAGTACTTC
CDR3aa: CAISDKTGETQYF
v_gene: TRBV10-3
d_gene: .
j_gene: TRBJ2-5
abundance: .

CDR3nt: TGTGCCGGCCAGGGCCCCGGGGAGACCCAGTACTTC
CDR3aa: CAGQGPGETQYF
v_gene: TRBV3-1/TRBV3-2
d_gene: .
j_gene: TRBJ2-5
abundance: .